One sample yielded the 24 T cell receptor beta chains listed below, sequenced in a study of blood T cell repertoires in COVID-19. Generated by immunoSEQ multiplex PCR, the TCRdb table keeps only in-frame clones and is missing some. The table shows about 150,000 clones, with over 80% occurring only once. Specimen: peripheral blood. Source of these receptors: a woman in her forties or fifties with acute or convalescent COVID-19.

V and J are TRBV10-3 and TRBJ2-7, with 10 bases lining up with TRBD1. Germline CDR1 ENHRY, CDR2 SYGVKD. V dropped 3 bases and J dropped 2; count of bases not matched to a gene: 1. The CDR3 consists of 14 residues. The CDR3 reads CAISDGTGAYEQYF. The CDR3 DNA is TGTGCCATCAGTGACGGGACAGGGGCCTACGAGCAGTACTTC.

This clone was picked up one time. The chain uses TRBV3-1 (or the pseudogene TRBV3-2) and TRBJ2-2; D call uncertain. This CDR3 is built from 14 residues. Trimming pared 3 bases from V and 14 bases from J, leaving 19 bases between. Per germline, CDR1 LGHDT and CDR2 YNNKEL (reference sequence). Here the CDR3 DNA reads TGTGCCAGCAGCCAGGGTTTTTCAATAGCTGGACTGTTTTTT. This sequence encodes CASSQGFSIAGLFF.

The chain is built from TRBV9 and TRBJ1-2; TRBD1 is a possible D gene (6 bases). CDR1 is SGDLS and CDR2 is YYNGEE in the germline V gene. The CDR3 is 18 residues long. With 0 bases removed from V and 0 bases from J, the gap between germline ends came to 18 bases. The CDR3 bases are TGTGCCAGCAGCGTAGCCCCAGGACAGTCGAGCGCTAACTATGGCTACACCTTC. Protein product: CASSVAPGQSSANYGYTF.

This rearrangement joins TRBV5-1 to TRBJ1-1; the D gene is possibly TRBD1 (5 bases). V gave up 0 bases and J gave up 5 bases, with 14 bases separating them. Germline values: CDR1 SGHRS, CDR2 YFSETQ. CDR3 size: 15 residues. DNA of the CDR3: TGCGCCAGCAGCTTGGCCCACAGAACAGGAACTGAAGCTTTCTTT. Protein: CASSLAHRTGTEAFF.

Here the CDR3 DNA reads TGCGCCAGCATCGATATCAGCGGGAACGGGGAGACCCAGTACTTC. This gives the protein CASIDISGNGETQYF. The genes are TRBV10-2 and TRBJ2-5, with 7 nucleotides matching TRBD2. The CDR3 is made up of 15 amino acids. Per germline, CDR1 WSHSY and CDR2 SAAADI. After removal of 7 bases from V and 5 bases from J, the junction contained 13 bases not matched to a gene.

The chain carries TRBV5-1 and TRBJ2-2; 7 bases line up with TRBD2. This CDR3 has 16 amino acids. Germline V gene lookup returns CDR1 SGHRS and CDR2 YFSETQ. V dropped 5 bases and J dropped 5; count of bases not matched to a gene: 12. The CDR3 bases are TGCGCCAGCAGACCAACGGGTAGCGGGTGGACCGGGGAGCTGTTTTTT. This encodes CASRPTGSGWTGELFF. Full variable domain (remainder filled in from reference TRBV5-1 and TRBJ2-2): KAGVTQTPRYLIKTRGQQVTLSCSPISGHRSVSWYQQTPGQGLQFLFEYFSETQRNKGNFPGRFSGRQFSNSRSEMNVSTLELGDSALYLCASRPTGSGWTGELFFGEGSRLTVL.

J is TRBJ2-7 and V is TRBV2; 10 bases map to TRBD2. Germline V lookup: CDR1 SNHLY, CDR2 FYNNEI. The trim removed 3 bases at V and 3 bases at J, leaving 2 bases unmatched. CDR3 length: 14 residues. CDR3 DNA: TGTGCCAGCAGTGAGGGGACTAGCGTCTACGAGCAGTACTTC. It encodes CASSEGTSVYEQYF.

For the CDR3, the DNA is TGTGCCAGTAGTAGAGGGGGCGCCGATGGCTACACCTTC. It encodes CASSRGGADGYTF. The chain links TRBV19 to TRBJ1-2, with 7 bases identical to TRBD1. The germline gives CDR1 LNHDA, CDR2 SQIVND (reference sequence). Unmatched junction bases numbered 5, after V lost 4 bases and J lost 6 bases. CDR3 length equals 13 residues.

V and J are TRBV9 and TRBJ1-6; the D gene is possibly TRBD1 (5 bases). This CDR3 is built from 17 residues. CDR1 is SGDLS, CDR2 YYNGEE, per germline. Trimming pared 0 bases from V and 2 bases from J, leaving 12 bases between. The CDR3 protein is CASSVGGGETYNSPLHF. The DNA of the CDR3 is TGTGCCAGCAGCGTAGGAGGAGGGGAAACCTATAATTCACCCCTCCACTTT.

This chain uses TRBV18 with TRBJ1-2; D not certain. V dropped 1 base and J dropped 1 base, with 7 bases sitting between them. Per germline, CDR1 KGHSH and CDR2 LQKENI. The CDR3 extends over 14 amino acids. CDR3 coding DNA: TGTGCCAGCTCACCACGAGAGAATAACTATGGCTACACCTTC. Translated, it gives CASSPRENNYGYTF.

There are a few counts of this clone. This rearrangement joins TRBV19 to TRBJ1-5; possible D gene TRBD1, 6 bases. Germline V gives CDR1 LNHDA, CDR2 SQIVND (reference sequence). This CDR3 has 15 residues. Trimming left V 6 bases short and J 2 bases short, with 14 bases between. CDR3 sequence reads: CASSVAGAGNQPQHF. As DNA, the CDR3 is TGTGCCAGTAGCGTGGCGGGGGCAGGCAATCAGCCCCAGCATTTT.

The J gene is TRBJ2-4, the V gene TRBV19, with D possibly being TRBD2 (7 bases). Germline assignment: CDR1 LNHDA and CDR2 SQIVND (reference sequence). The V end was cut by 6 bases, the J end by 7 bases, with 16 bases between. The length of the CDR3 is 14 residues. This CDR3 reads CASSLRGHDNIQYF. CDR3 nucleotides: TGTGCCAGTAGCCTGCGGGGGCATGATAACATTCAGTACTTC.

The chain combines TRBV9 with TRBJ2-7; TRBD2 might be the D (7 bases). The V end lost 2 bases, the J end lost 0 bases, and 15 bases lay between the germline ends. Germline V gives CDR1 SGDLS, CDR2 YYNGEE. The CDR3 runs to 16 residues. In DNA, the CDR3 is TGTGCCAGCAGCGTGGGGGGGGCGAGCCTCTCCTACGAGCAGTACTTC. Protein product: CASSVGGASLSYEQYF.

The chain recombines TRBV10-1 with TRBJ2-3, with 7 positions matching TRBD1. V shed 6 bases and J 0 bases; nucleotides not matched to a gene: 24. This CDR3 comprises 21 residues. Germline V gives CDR1 WNHNN, CDR2 SYGVQD (reference sequence). The CDR3 here is CASSEGASVVPQHPSTDTQYF. The CDR3 nucleotides are TGCGCCAGCAGCGAGGGGGCTTCAGTGGTCCCCCAACATCCTAGCACAGATACGCAGTATTTT.

This clone was recorded a few times. The V call is TRBV27, the J call TRBJ2-6, with D possibly TRBD1 on 5 matching bases. This CDR3 spans 17 amino acids. V shed 1 base and J shed 0 bases, with 10 bases lying between them. CDR1 is MNHEY and CDR2 is SMNVEV in the germline V gene (reference sequence). This CDR3 reads CASSLFQGPSGANVLTF. CDR3 coding DNA: TGTGCCAGCAGTTTATTTCAGGGCCCCTCTGGGGCCAACGTCCTGACTTTC.

The chain combines TRBV18 with TRBJ2-7, with a weak D call TRBD1 (6 bases). In germline, CDR1 is KGHSH, CDR2 LQKENI. This CDR3 has 14 amino acids. Between the trimmed V and J ends, which lost 9 bases and 2 bases, there was a span of 17 bases. The DNA of the CDR3 is TGTGCCAGTTCCGTGGACAGACCTCCCTACGAGCAGTACTTC. Its protein is CASSVDRPPYEQYF.

CDR3 in DNA: TGTGCCAGTAGTATAGGTTCTAGCGGGAGTTACGAGCAGTACTTC. Translated: CASSIGSSGSYEQYF. J is TRBJ2-7 and V is TRBV19, with 10 nucleotides matching TRBD2. V shed 1 base and J 4 bases; nucleotides not matched to a gene: 4. Looked up from germline, CDR1 is LNHDA and CDR2 is SQIVND (reference sequence). This CDR3 contains 15 residues.

The rearrangement links TRBV27 to TRBJ1-6; 7 nucleotides align to TRBD1. Trimming removed 6 bases from V and 5 bases from J; junction bases left unmatched: 4. CDR1 and CDR2 (germline): MNHEY, SMNVEV (reference sequence). CDR3 length equals 14 residues. The DNA of the CDR3 is TGTGCCAGCAGCCCAGGGACAGATAATTCACCCCTCCACTTT. Protein: CASSPGTDNSPLHF.

The CDR3 region has the DNA TGTGCCAGCAGTGAAGGGACAGTACCTAATGAGCAGTTCTTC. Protein sequence: CASSEGTVPNEQFF. V gene TRBV6-1 combines with J gene TRBJ2-1; D might be TRBD1 (6 bases). Looked up from germline, CDR1 is MNHNS and CDR2 is SASEGT. Trimming left V 1 base short and J 7 bases short, with 11 bases between. CDR3 length: 14 residues.

The chain recombines TRBV19 with TRBJ1-5; no firm D call. The CDR3 length is 14 residues. The germline CDR1 and CDR2 sequences are LNHDA and SQIVND (reference sequence). V was shortened by 1 base and J by 4 bases, with 8 bases between the two germline ends. CDR3 sequence: CASSIVTRNQPQHF. The DNA for the CDR3 is TGTGCCAGTAGTATAGTGACAAGAAATCAGCCCCAGCATTTT.

The rearrangement uses TRBV29-1 and TRBJ2-7; 8 bases are shared with TRBD1. V shed 5 bases and J 6 bases; nucleotides not matched to a gene: 9. CDR1 and CDR2 (germline): SQVTM, ANQGSEA. This CDR3 is built from 13 residues. CDR3 sequence (DNA): TGCAGCGTTTACCAGGGGGCGGTAGGCGAGCAGTACTTC. Translated: CSVYQGAVGEQYF.

The chain has TRBV7-3 and TRBJ2-7, with TRBD1 matching over 8 bases. J gave up 0 bases and V 5 bases, and 9 bases lay outside the gene matches. Germline CDR1 SGHTA, CDR2 FQGTGA. The length of the CDR3 is 16 residues. CDR3 amino acids: CASSPGQGIDSYEQYF. CDR3 DNA sequence: TGTGCCAGCAGCCCCGGACAGGGAATCGACTCCTACGAGCAGTACTTC.

The CDR3 bases are TGTGCCAGCAGGGTAGGACAGGGGACCCATCAGCCCCAGCATTTT. Residues: CASRVGQGTHQPQHF. V usage is TRBV2 and J usage is TRBJ1-5; TRBD1 aligns across 9 bases. The trim removed 6 bases at V and 5 bases at J, leaving 8 bases unmatched. From germline, CDR1 is SNHLY and CDR2 FYNNEI. The CDR3 totals 15 residues.

This chain uses TRBV9 with TRBJ2-7, with a tentative D call TRBD2 (7 bases). The length of the CDR3 is 15 residues. Trimming stripped 3 bases from V and 0 bases from J, with 13 bases between. Germline V gives CDR1 SGDLS, CDR2 YYNGEE. As DNA, the CDR3 is TGTGCCAGCAGCGGAGGGGGGGAGGACTCCTACGAGCAGTACTTC. Translated: CASSGGGEDSYEQYF.